Listed below are T cell receptor beta chains from one sample, sequenced in a study of vaccination effects on CD4 cells after COVID-19. Their target antigens are unknown. Sequenced by immunoSEQ multiplex PCR; TCRdb stores in-frame clones only, minus some. The repertoire consists of tens of thousands of clones, with 81% occurring once and the leading ten covering about 5%. The sequenced sample was CD4+ T cells from PBMCs cultured with SARS-CoV-2 spike peptides, obtained after COVID-19 vaccination. These receptors all come from a human donor who received a COVID-19 vaccine. Some clones in this sample may be carry-over from other donors' samples. The CDR3 runs from the conserved cysteine through the conserved F or W. A D gene is named only where the DNA matches it firmly. Only part of the rows carry a size: once, few, many, or a class if the clone is expanded.

clone size,J gene,D gene,V gene,CDR3 DNA,CDR3 protein
.,TRBJ1-5,.,TRBV7-2,TGTGCCAGCAGCTTGGACACGGCCAGGCCCCAGCATTTT,CASSLDTARPQHF
.,TRBJ1-2,.,TRBV2,TGTGCCAGCCGCACTGCAGGACTGTACTATGGCTACACCTTC,CASRTAGLYYGYTF
.,TRBJ2-5,.,TRBV2,TGTGCCAGCAGTGGGGCGGGACAGCAAGAGACCCAGTACTTC,CASSGAGQQETQYF
.,TRBJ2-1,TRBD2,TRBV19,TGTGCCAGTAGTATAGGGGGGGGGAATGAGCAGTTCTTC,CASSIGGGNEQFF
medium-sized,TRBJ2-5,.,TRBV19,TGTGCCAGTAGTACGGACAGTCAAGAGACCCAGTACTTC,CASSTDSQETQYF
.,TRBJ2-5,.,TRBV29-1,TGCAGCTTTAGCTGGACAGGGAGGGGGCCCGAAGAGACCCAGTACTTC,CSFSWTGRGPEETQYF
.,TRBJ1-2,TRBD1,TRBV28,TGTGCCAGCAGCGGCTGGGCAGACAGGGACTATGGCTACACCTTC,CASSGWADRDYGYTF
.,TRBJ2-3,.,TRBV19,TGTGCCAGTAGTAGCGGTTCGCCCCCGCAGTATTTT,CASSSGSPPQYF
.,TRBJ2-4,TRBD2,TRBV28,TGTGCCAGCAGTAGCCCTAGCGGGGGGAAAAACATTCAGTACTTC,CASSSPSGGKNIQYF
.,TRBJ2-5,.,TRBV20-1,TGCAGTGTACTACAAGGGGAGACCCAGTACTTC,CSVLQGETQYF
.,TRBJ2-5,.,TRBV30,TGTGCCTGGAGTGTAACCGCCTTCCAAGAGACCCAGTACTTC,CAWSVTAFQETQYF
.,TRBJ1-6,.,TRBV30,TGTGCCTGGACCACGACGGGGCTGAGGAGTTCACCCCTCCACTTT,CAWTTTGLRSSPLHF
.,TRBJ2-1,.,TRBV15,TGTGCCACCAGCAGGGCTTACTACAATGAGCAGTTCTTC,CATSRAYYNEQFF
.,TRBJ1-2,TRBD1,TRBV12-3/TRBV12-4,TGTGCCAGCAGTTTAGCGGACAGGGCTGGCTACACCTTC,CASSLADRAGYTF
.,TRBJ1-2,TRBD1,TRBV7-9,TGTGCCAGCAGCTTGGGGACAGGGGCGGACTATGGCTACACCTTC,CASSLGTGADYGYTF
.,TRBJ1-5,.,TRBV6-2/TRBV6-3,TGTGCCAGCAGTTCCCTGGGACGGAATAATCAGCCCCAGCATTTT,CASSSLGRNNQPQHF
.,TRBJ2-1,TRBD1,TRBV5-4,TGTGCCAGCAGCCGGACAGGGGGCTTCGTTCGCTACAATGAGCAGTTCTTC,CASSRTGGFVRYNEQFF
.,TRBJ1-4,TRBD1,TRBV10-3,TGTGCCACCAACAGGGGTGCTAATGAAAAACTGTTTTTT,CATNRGANEKLFF
.,TRBJ2-3,.,TRBV6-2/TRBV6-3,TGTGCCAGCAGTACCATTTTAGGGGGCACAGATACGCAGTATTTT,CASSTILGGTDTQYF
.,TRBJ1-2,.,TRBV29-1,TGCAGCGTTGAAGATCCCCCGGGGGTAGTCTATGGCTACACCTTC,CSVEDPPGVVYGYTF
few,TRBJ1-1,.,TRBV7-9,TGTGCCAGCAGCTTACAGGGAAACACTGAAGCTTTCTTT,CASSLQGNTEAFF
once,TRBJ1-3,.,TRBV6-4,TGTGCCAGCAGTGACTGGGGGGGAGGGGCTTACTCTGGAAACACCATATATTTT,CASSDWGGGAYSGNTIYF
once,TRBJ2-5,TRBD1,TRBV5-6,TGTGCCAGCAGCTTGGAGGGACAGGGGGGGAGGGAGACCCAGTACTTC,CASSLEGQGGRETQYF
.,TRBJ2-5,TRBD2,TRBV4-1,TGCGCCAGCAGCCGACTGGGACTAGCGAAAGAGACCCAGTACTTC,CASSRLGLAKETQYF
.,TRBJ1-5,.,TRBV19,TGTGCCAGTGTAAACTCAGGGGATACCCAGCATTTT,CASVNSGDTQHF
once,TRBJ2-5,TRBD2,TRBV18,TGTGCCAGCTCACCCGGCGGGGGGCGCCAAGAGACCCAGTACTTC,CASSPGGGRQETQYF
.,TRBJ2-3,.,TRBV3-1/TRBV3-2,TGTGCCAGCAGCCAAGGAATGGTAGGCTCCGGGGATACGCAGTATTTT,CASSQGMVGSGDTQYF
.,TRBJ2-5,.,TRBV18,TGTGCCAGCTCACCGGGCGGAACTTTCGAAGAGACCCAGTACTTC,CASSPGGTFEETQYF
.,TRBJ1-1,.,TRBV3-1/TRBV3-2,TGTGCCAGCAGCCAAATGGGCCTTGAAGCTTTCTTT,CASSQMGLEAFF
.,TRBJ2-1,.,TRBV3-1/TRBV3-2,TGTGCCAGCAGCCCTATGCTTCCTGACGGGGTTCGGTTCTTC,CASSPMLPDGVRFF
once,TRBJ2-3,.,TRBV6-5,TGTGCCAGCAGTCCAGAAGGGTCTCGATCGCAGTATTTT,CASSPEGSRSQYF
.,TRBJ2-2,.,TRBV11-2,TGTGCCAGCAGCCCTATCTCCGGGAGAGAGACCGGGGAGCTGTTTTTT,CASSPISGRETGELFF
.,TRBJ1-2,TRBD1,TRBV10-1,TGCGCCAGCAGTGAGGCAGGGGGCTATGGCTACACCTTC,CASSEAGGYGYTF
.,TRBJ1-1,.,TRBV6-5,TGTGCCAGCAGTTCGGGGCGAACTGAAGCTTTCTTT,CASSSGRTEAFF
.,TRBJ1-2,TRBD1,TRBV5-1,TGCGCCAGCAGCTTGACGCCGGGACAGGGAGGTAACTATGGCTACACCTTC,CASSLTPGQGGNYGYTF
.,TRBJ2-1,.,TRBV12-3/TRBV12-4,TGTGCCAGCAGTCCAGCAAACACGAGGGAGTTCTTC,CASSPANTREFF
.,TRBJ1-1,.,TRBV5-4,TGTGCCAGCGTACCCGGGGGGCAGGGAAGGAGGGCTTTCTTT,CASVPGGQGRRAFF
.,TRBJ2-2,TRBD1,TRBV5-4,TGTGCCAGCAGCTTAGCGGGACAGGGGGCGAGAGAGCTGTTTTTT,CASSLAGQGARELFF
.,TRBJ2-2,TRBD2,TRBV9,TGTGCCAGCAGCGTCACTAGCGGGAGGAACACCGGGGAGCTGTTTTTT,CASSVTSGRNTGELFF
few,TRBJ2-3,.,TRBV30,TGTGCCTGGAGTGGTTTCCCCCGACAGGGCACAGATACGCAGTATTTT,CAWSGFPRQGTDTQYF
.,TRBJ1-3,.,TRBV9,TGTGCCAGCAGCCCCAGCAGCGGAAACACCATATATTTT,CASSPSSGNTIYF
.,TRBJ2-1,.,TRBV11-3,TGTGCCAGCAGCTTGGGGCTCTACAATGAGCAGTTCTTC,CASSLGLYNEQFF
.,TRBJ1-1,TRBD1,TRBV7-9,TGTGCCAGCAGCCCTCGGGACAGGGGATCCACTGAAGCTTTCTTT,CASSPRDRGSTEAFF
few,TRBJ2-5,.,TRBV5-6,TGTGCCAGCAGCTTGGCCGGGACTCCACGGGGGGAGACCCAGTACTTC,CASSLAGTPRGETQYF
.,TRBJ1-6,.,TRBV5-1,TGCGCCAGCAGCTTGGAAGGACAAAATTCACCCCTCCACTTT,CASSLEGQNSPLHF
.,TRBJ1-2,TRBD1,TRBV18,TGTGCCAGCTCACCGGACAGGGATCCCTCTGGCTACACCTTC,CASSPDRDPSGYTF
.,TRBJ2-5,.,TRBV11-1,TGTGCCAGCAGTCAGAGGTACCAAGAGACCCAGTACTTC,CASSQRYQETQYF
.,TRBJ1-3,.,TRBV21-1,TGTGCCAGCAGCAAGGGTTTCGAGGTACGGGGAAACGGAAACACCATATATTTT,CASSKGFEVRGNGNTIYF
.,TRBJ1-1,.,TRBV28,TGTGCCAGCAGCCGAAGGAACAGGGTCCCTGAAGCTTTCTTT,CASSRRNRVPEAFF
.,TRBJ1-1,TRBD1,TRBV28,TGTGCCAGTAACCGACAGGGGATCACTGAAGCTTTCTTT,CASNRQGITEAFF
.,TRBJ1-6,.,TRBV10-1,TGCGCCAGCAGTGAGTCGGAGTTTTCACCCCTCCACTTT,CASSESEFSPLHF
few,TRBJ1-1,.,TRBV6-5,TGTGCCAGCACCTCTGGGGGGACTAACACTGAAGCTTTCTTT,CASTSGGTNTEAFF